Shown below are 27 T cell receptor beta chains from a single sample sequenced in a study of CD8 T cells in Susac syndrome. With random hexamers, about 0.5 to 1 ug RNA was reverse transcribed. TCRdb redid the calling of the immunoSEQ multiplex PCR reads with MiXCR, one entry per CDR3 protein. The sample records 160,000 or so distinct CDR3 sequences, around 93% being singletons. The sequenced sample was CD4+ T cells from PBMCs. All receptors come from a human donor in good health.

On this clonotype: An end of the junction differs from the germline gene, which may be a read error. The chain uses TRBV20-1 and TRBJ2-2; D is possibly TRBD2 (6 bases). The V gene's germline CDR1 is DFQATT and CDR2 SNEGSKA (reference sequence). The CDR3 consists of 14 residues. CDR3 sequence: CSAGDQGEVGELFF. CDR3 in DNA: TGCAGTGCTGGAGATCAAGGGGAGGTCGGGGAGCTGTTTTTT.

The gene calls are TRBV20-1 and TRBJ1-2; D is ambiguous. CDR1 is DFQATT and CDR2 is SNEGSKA in the germline V gene (reference sequence). V lost 6 bases, J lost 0 bases, and 11 bases lay in between. This CDR3 comprises 13 residues. CDR3 nucleotide sequence: TGCAGTGCAGGGAAAGAAGCTAACTATGGCTACACCTTC. It specifies CSAGKEANYGYTF.

The genes are TRBV20-1 and TRBJ2-1; possibly TRBD2 for D (6 bases). CDR1 DFQATT and CDR2 SNEGSKA come from the germline V gene (reference sequence). V lost 5 bases, J lost 0 bases, and 11 bases lay in between. The CDR3 extends over 14 amino acids. The CDR3 bases are TGCAGTGCTTCCAAGCGGGCCTCCTACAATGAGCAGTTCTTC. Translating it yields CSASKRASYNEQFF.

The J gene is TRBJ2-7, the V gene TRBV7-2; 7 nucleotides line up with TRBD1. V lost 1 base and J lost 3; bases outside the gene matches: 3. This CDR3 has 14 amino acids. Looked up from germline, CDR1 is SGHTA and CDR2 is FQGNSA. In DNA form, the CDR3 reads TGTGCCAGCAGCTTAGGGACAGGACTCTACGAGCAGTACTTC. Translation gives CASSLGTGLYEQYF.

The chain has TRBV3-1 and TRBJ2-5, with D unclear. V lost 0 bases, J lost 6 bases, and 5 bases lay in between. Germline CDR1 reads LGHDT; CDR2 reads YNNKEL (reference sequence). This CDR3 region has 12 residues. The CDR3 region is CASSQDTKTQYF. CDR3 coding DNA: TGTGCCAGCAGCCAAGATACAAAGACCCAGTACTTC.

The chain recombines TRBV20-1 with TRBJ1-5; no clear D. The ends were cut back, 3 bases at V and 1 base at J, with 7 bases in the middle. The CDR3 has 13 residues. Germline CDR1 and CDR2: DFQATT and SNEGSKA (reference sequence). The CDR3 DNA follows: TGCAGTGCTAGGTGGGCCAGCAATCAGCCCCAGCATTTT. Its protein is CSARWASNQPQHF.

The chain is built from TRBV23-1 and TRBJ1-4; 7 bases align to TRBD1. TRBV23-1 is an open reading frame, and its role is uncertain. This CDR3 has 17 amino acids. With V trimmed by 3 bases and J by 0 bases, 7 bases remained unmatched. CDR3 sequence: CASSHPGTVATNEKLFF. CDR3 coding DNA: TGCGCCAGCAGTCACCCCGGGACAGTTGCAACTAATGAAAAACTGTTTTTT.

The rearrangement links TRBV29-1 to TRBJ2-3; 10 nucleotides match TRBD2. Germline assignment: CDR1 SQVTM and CDR2 ANQGSEA. After removal of 7 bases from V and 2 bases from J, the junction contained 6 bases not matched to a gene. The length of the CDR3 is 14 residues. The CDR3 bases are TGCAGCGCGAGCGGGGGGGCCAACACAGATACGCAGTATTTT. This sequence encodes CSASGGANTDTQYF.

The chain couples TRBV29-1 to TRBJ1-1, with TRBD1 matching 8 bases. CDR1 is SQVTM and CDR2 is ANQGSEA in the germline V gene. The CDR3 contains 16 residues. V lost 5 bases and J lost 0; bases outside the gene matches: 11. DNA of the CDR3: TGCAGCGTTCCGACAGGGGCCCTTTCTATGAACACTGAAGCTTTCTTT. It is translated as CSVPTGALSMNTEAFF.

The chain joins TRBV6-6 to TRBJ2-2; D gene ambiguous. The length of the CDR3 is 15 residues. Trimming took off 6 bases at V and 7 bases at J, with 18 bases between the two ends. Germline V gene lookup returns CDR1 MNHNY and CDR2 SVGAGI (reference sequence). The CDR3 DNA is TGTGCCAGCAGAAGGGATATTCAACCTTACGGGGAGCTGTTTTTT. It specifies CASRRDIQPYGELFF.

Here the CDR3 reads CASSRQGADEKLFF. In nucleotides, the CDR3 is TGTGCCAGCAGTCGACAGGGGGCTGATGAAAAACTGTTTTTT. The rearrangement links TRBV12-3 or TRBV12-4 to TRBJ1-4; TRBD1 agrees at 10 bases. J gave up 6 bases and V 5 bases, and 3 bases lay outside the gene matches. CDR3 size: 14 residues.

This chain connects TRBV25-1 to TRBJ1-5; D unresolved. Germline assignment: CDR1 MGHDK and CDR2 SYGVNS. V shed 1 base and J shed 3 bases, with 7 bases lying between them. The CDR3 loop spans 14 amino acids. For the CDR3, the DNA is TGTGCCAGCAGTGAATTTGAATTCAATCAGCCCCAGCATTTT. Its translation is CASSEFEFNQPQHF.

The chain links TRBV5-1 to TRBJ1-4; the match to TRBD1 covers 7 bases. V was pared by 4 bases and J by 3 bases, with 3 bases of the junction left unmatched. Germline V gene data show CDR1 as SGHRS and CDR2 as YFSETQ. The CDR3 is made up of 14 amino acids. In nucleotides, the CDR3 is TGCGCCAGCAGCCGACAGGGCCCTAATGAAAAACTGTTTTTT. Amino acid sequence: CASSRQGPNEKLFF. The full variable domain, in which reference TRBV5-1 and TRBJ1-4 provide the parts outside the CDR3, is KAGVTQTPRYLIKTRGQQVTLSCSPISGHRSVSWYQQTPGQGLQFLFEYFSETQRNKGNFPGRFSGRQFSNSRSEMNVSTLELGDSALYLCASSRQGPNEKLFFGSGTQLSVL.

The V call is TRBV2, the J call TRBJ1-1; maybe TRBD1 (5 bases). Germline-derived CDR1 and CDR2 are SNHLY and FYNNEI. V lost 8 bases, J lost 0 bases, and 10 bases lay in between. CDR3 size: 13 residues. The CDR3 DNA sequence: TGTGCCAGCCGTAGACAGATGAACACTGAAGCTTTCTTT. Its translation: CASRRQMNTEAFF.

The chain combines TRBV7-3 with TRBJ2-7, with D possibly matching TRBD2 (7 bases). The CDR3 is 14 amino acids. V lost 1 base to trimming and J lost 5 bases, with 12 bases between them. CDR1 is SGHTA, CDR2 FQGTGA, per germline. The CDR3 DNA sequence: TGTGCCAGCAGCTTAATGGGGGGGCAGGACGAGCAGTACTTC. Translating gives CASSLMGGQDEQYF.

V gene TRBV15 combines with J gene TRBJ1-3; D is possibly TRBD1 (5 bases). CDR3 length: 15 amino acids. Looked up from germline, CDR1 is LNHNV and CDR2 is YYDKDF (reference sequence). Deletions cut 5 bases from V and 0 bases from J, with 11 bases between. Here the CDR3 reads CATSLDSFSGNTIYF. CDR3 DNA sequence: TGTGCCACCAGCCTCGACAGTTTCTCTGGAAACACCATATATTTT. The full variable domain, completed using reference TRBV15 and TRBJ1-3, is DAMVIQNPRYQVTQFGKPVTLSCSQTLNHNVMYWYQQKSSQAPKLLFHYYDKDFNNEADTPDNFQSRRPNTSFCFLDIRSPGLGDTAMYLCATSLDSFSGNTIYFGEGSWLTVV.

Written as DNA, the CDR3 is TGCAGTGCTAGTAATCTACTCGAAGAGACCCAGTACTTC. Its translation: CSASNLLEETQYF. The J gene is TRBJ2-5, the V gene TRBV20-1; D unclear. Germline CDR1 reads DFQATT; CDR2 reads SNEGSKA (reference sequence). The CDR3 is 13 residues long. V lost 3 bases to trimming and J lost 3 bases, with 11 bases between them.

The rearrangement links TRBV7-2 to TRBJ1-2; D gene uncertain. Trimming shortened V by 9 bases and J by 3 bases, and 17 bases separated the two germline ends. The germline gives CDR1 SGHTA, CDR2 FQGNSA. This CDR3 has 14 residues. CDR3 bases: TGTGCCAGTGCCTCGAGCTACTTTGACTATGGCTACACCTTC. Encoded protein: CASASSYFDYGYTF. Combining the CDR3 with reference TRBV7-2 and TRBJ1-2 gives the whole variable domain GAGVSQSPSNKVTEKGKDVELRCDPISGHTALYWYRQSLGQGLEFLIYFQGNSAPDKSGLPSDRFSAERTGGSVSTLTIQRTQQEDSAVYLCASASSYFDYGYTFGSGTRLTVV.

The V and J genes are TRBV6-6 and TRBJ2-5, with 10 nucleotides matching TRBD2. The germline CDR1 and CDR2 sequences are MNHNY and SVGAGI (reference sequence). The V segment lost 4 bases and the J segment 5 bases; nucleotides outside the gene matches: 7. The CDR3 extends over 15 amino acids. The CDR3 coding sequence is TGTGCCAGCAGTTGGACTAGCGGTTCAATTGAGACCCAGTACTTC. This gives the protein CASSWTSGSIETQYF.

The chain joins TRBV6-5 to TRBJ1-6; D possibly corresponds to TRBD1 (6 bases). Germline V CDR1 and CDR2: MNHEY, SVGAGI. This CDR3 region has 13 residues. The V end was cut by 6 bases, the J end by 14 bases, with 17 bases between. The CDR3 is CASSYDGGPTLHF. DNA of the CDR3: TGTGCCAGCAGCTACGATGGGGGGCCCACCCTCCACTTT.

The genes are TRBV2 and TRBJ1-5; TRBD1 matches 9 bases. V gave up 6 bases and J gave up 4 bases; unmatched junction bases: 7. CDR3 length equals 15 residues. Germline lookup yields CDR1 SNHLY and CDR2 FYNNEI. The CDR3 DNA sequence: TGTGCCAGCAGAGACCTGACAGGGGGGAATCAGCCCCAGCATTTT. This codes for CASRDLTGGNQPQHF.

The chain recombines TRBV7-6 with TRBJ2-7, with D possibly TRBD1 on 6 matching bases. The CDR3 spans 14 residues. CDR1 is SGHVS and CDR2 is FNYEAQ in the germline V gene. Trimming left V 2 bases short and J 12 bases short, with 20 bases between. The CDR3 loop reads CASSLNRDTPDRYF. The CDR3 DNA reads as TGTGCCAGCAGCTTAAATCGGGACACCCCGGATCGGTACTTC.

This chain connects TRBV6-5 to TRBJ2-1; 9 nucleotides agree with TRBD1. J lost 1 base, V lost 5 bases, and 3 bases had no gene match. This CDR3 has 15 residues. The germline CDR1 and CDR2 sequences are MNHEY and SVGAGI. The DNA for the CDR3 is TGTGCCAGCAGTCGGGACAGGGATTCCTACAATGAGCAGTTCTTC. Protein product: CASSRDRDSYNEQFF.

The chain has TRBV18 and TRBJ2-7, with unresolved D. There are 15 residues in the CDR3. In germline, CDR1 is KGHSH, CDR2 LQKENI. Between the trimmed V and J ends, which lost 2 bases and 0 bases, there was a span of 11 bases. The CDR3 DNA sequence: TGTGCCAGCTCACCAGCAGCCGGCAGCTCCTACGAGCAGTACTTC. Translating it yields CASSPAAGSSYEQYF. Full variable domain (remainder filled in from reference TRBV18 and TRBJ2-7): NAGVMQNPRHLVRRRGQEARLRCSPMKGHSHVYWYRQLPEEGLKFMVYLQKENIIDESGMPKERFSAEFPKEGPSILRIQQVVRGDSAAYFCASSPAAGSSYEQYFGPGTRLTVT.

This clonotype was observed once. The rearrangement joins TRBV18 to TRBJ1-1; D perhaps matches TRBD1 (6 bases). This CDR3 comprises 17 residues. V lost 1 base and J lost 6, with 21 bases in between. Germline assignment: CDR1 KGHSH and CDR2 LQKENI. The CDR3 nucleotides are TGTGCCAGCTCACCACGGGTAGGCGGGGGCTCGGGGTCTGAAGCTTTCTTT. Its protein product is CASSPRVGGGSGSEAFF.

This chain connects TRBV3-1 to TRBJ2-6; a possible D gene is TRBD2 (7 bases). The CDR3 has 16 amino acids. V was shortened by 4 bases and J by 0 bases, with 10 bases between the two germline ends. CDR1 and CDR2 from the germline V gene are LGHDT and YNNKEL (reference sequence). The CDR3 DNA is TGTGCCAGCAGCCCGCGGGGGCACTCTGGGGCCAACGTCCTGACTTTC. Its translation is CASSPRGHSGANVLTF.

The chain combines TRBV5-1 with TRBJ2-4, with D perhaps TRBD2 (5 bases). Between the trimmed V and J ends, which lost 0 bases and 8 bases, there was a span of 12 bases. From germline, CDR1 is SGHRS and CDR2 YFSETQ. The CDR3 totals 14 residues. The CDR3 loop is CASSLGGMGDIQYF. In nucleotides, the CDR3 is TGCGCCAGCAGCTTGGGAGGGATGGGTGACATTCAGTACTTC.